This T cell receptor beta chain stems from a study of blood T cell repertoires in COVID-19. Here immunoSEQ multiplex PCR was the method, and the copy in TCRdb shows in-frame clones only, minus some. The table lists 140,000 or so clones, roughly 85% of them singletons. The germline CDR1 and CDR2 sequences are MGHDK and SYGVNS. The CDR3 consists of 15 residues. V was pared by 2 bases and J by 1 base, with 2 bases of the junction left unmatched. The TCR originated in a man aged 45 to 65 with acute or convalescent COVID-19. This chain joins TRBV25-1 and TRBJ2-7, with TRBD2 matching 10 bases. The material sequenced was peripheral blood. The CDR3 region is CASSELAGASYEQYF. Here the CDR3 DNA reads TGTGCCAGCAGTGAACTAGCGGGGGCGTCCTACGAGCAGTACTTC.